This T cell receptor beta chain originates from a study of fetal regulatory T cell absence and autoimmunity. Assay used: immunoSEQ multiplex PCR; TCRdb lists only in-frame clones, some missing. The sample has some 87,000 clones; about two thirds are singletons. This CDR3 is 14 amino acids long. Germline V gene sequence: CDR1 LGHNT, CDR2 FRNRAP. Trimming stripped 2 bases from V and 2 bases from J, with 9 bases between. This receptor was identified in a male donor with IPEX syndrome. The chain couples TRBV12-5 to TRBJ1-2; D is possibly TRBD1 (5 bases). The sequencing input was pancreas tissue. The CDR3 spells CASGLNPGNYGYTF. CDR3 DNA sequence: TGTGCTAGTGGTTTGAACCCAGGGAACTATGGCTACACCTTC.